This TCR beta chain is drawn from a study of cytomegalovirus exposure and HLA in healthy donors. Turning to the study itself: About four fifths of 350 to 400 genotyped donors fell in the Caucasian-associated ancestry cluster.

PCR involved 60 Vbeta and 13 Jbeta primers. Clones were sequenced by immunoSEQ multiplex PCR, and TCRdb holds only the in-frame ones, with some missing. The repertoire holds 150,000 to 200,000 clones, with more than 80% as singletons. This CDR3 is built from 12 residues. Germline loops: CDR1 SQVTM, CDR2 ANQGSEA. Trimming left V 7 bases short and J 2 bases short, with 11 bases between. This receptor was obtained from a woman aged 30 to 39 in good health and CMV-seropositive. The gene calls are TRBV29-1 and TRBJ1-1, with D possibly matching TRBD1 (6 bases). Sample: PBMCs. The CDR3 DNA sequence: TGCAGCGGCTGGGGGCATAACACTGAAGCTTTCTTT. The encoded protein is CSGWGHNTEAFF. Looking up the rest from reference TRBV29-1 and TRBJ1-1 gives the full variable domain: SAVISQKPSRDICQRGTSLTIQCQVDSQVTMMFWYRQQPGQSLTLIATANQGSEATYESGFVIDKFPISRPNLTFSTLTVSNMSPEDSSIYLCSGWGHNTEAFFGQGTRLTVV.